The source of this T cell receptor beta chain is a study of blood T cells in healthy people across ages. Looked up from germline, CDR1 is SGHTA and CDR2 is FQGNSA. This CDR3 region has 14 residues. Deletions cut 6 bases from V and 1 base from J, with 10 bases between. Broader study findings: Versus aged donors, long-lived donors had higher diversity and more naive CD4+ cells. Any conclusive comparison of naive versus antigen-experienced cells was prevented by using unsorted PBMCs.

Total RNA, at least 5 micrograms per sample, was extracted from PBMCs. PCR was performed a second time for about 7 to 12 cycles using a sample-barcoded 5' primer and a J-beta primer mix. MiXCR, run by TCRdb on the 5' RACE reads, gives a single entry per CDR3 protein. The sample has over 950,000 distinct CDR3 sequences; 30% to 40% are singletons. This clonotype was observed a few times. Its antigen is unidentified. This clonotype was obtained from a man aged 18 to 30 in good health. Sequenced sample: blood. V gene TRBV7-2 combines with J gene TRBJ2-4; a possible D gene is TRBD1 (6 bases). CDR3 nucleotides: TGTGCCAGCAGTGCCCAGGGGGCCAAAAACATTCAGTACTTC. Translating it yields CASSAQGAKNIQYF.